Listed below are T cell receptor beta chains from one sample, sequenced in a study of blood T cell repertoires in COVID-19. The data were produced by immunoSEQ multiplex PCR, yet TCRdb's version contains in-frame clones alone and is incomplete. The data contain about 310,000 clones, about 91% of them singletons. Sequences were obtained from PBMCs or T cells enriched from blood (not recorded which). The receptors originated from a woman in her 40s who had recovered from COVID-19. The CDR3 runs from the conserved cysteine through the conserved F or W. The order of the fields is V gene, J gene, D gene, clone size, CDR3 DNA, CDR3 protein. D genes are given only for firm matches. The size field is filled for only some rows; it gives once, few, many or a size class.

TRBV6-5	TRBJ1-5	TRBD1	-	TGTGCCAGCAGTCCCTCTGGGACAGCTAATCAGCCCCAGCATTTT	CASSPSGTANQPQHF
TRBV15	TRBJ2-6	-	-	TGTGCCACCAGCAGAGGCGGGGCGGGGGCCAACGTCCTGACTTTC	CATSRGGAGANVLTF
TRBV4-2	TRBJ2-1	-	once	TGTGCCAGCAGCCTCCGTCGCCCGCCGGGTTCCTACAATGAGCAGTTCTTC	CASSLRRPPGSYNEQFF
TRBV28	TRBJ2-7	TRBD1	once	TGTGCCAGCCACAGGGGTTCCTACGAGCAGTACTTC	CASHRGSYEQYF
TRBV7-8	TRBJ1-2	TRBD1	few	TGTGCCAGCAGCTTAGGGACAGGGGGTTTGGGTGGCTACACCTTC	CASSLGTGGLGGYTF
TRBV19	TRBJ1-5	-	once	TGTGCCAGTAGTTTACAGGGTGGGAGCAATCAGCCCCAGCATTTT	CASSLQGGSNQPQHF
TRBV29-1	TRBJ2-7	TRBD1	-	TGCAGCGTTGCGGGAGGGGACAGGGGTCACGAGCAGTACTTC	CSVAGGDRGHEQYF
TRBV6-5	TRBJ2-7	TRBD1	-	TGTGCCAGCAGACCCCCCCCGGGACAGAGCTACGAGCAGTACTTC	CASRPPPGQSYEQYF
TRBV27	TRBJ2-5	TRBD2	-	TGTGCCAGCAGTTTATTCGGGCTAGCGGGAGGGTCCCAGTACTTC	CASSLFGLAGGSQYF
TRBV5-1	TRBJ2-1	-	-	TGCGCCAGCAGCTTAACAGGGAGTAATGAGCAGTTCTTC	CASSLTGSNEQFF
TRBV6-5	TRBJ2-2	TRBD2	-	TGTGCCACGTTAGCGGGGGGTAACACCGGGGAGCTGTTTTTT	CATLAGGNTGELFF
TRBV7-9	TRBJ2-2	TRBD2	-	TGTGCCAGCACCCCCAAGGGAGCGGGGGGGTCCACCGGGGAGCTGTTTTTT	CASTPKGAGGSTGELFF
TRBV10-2	TRBJ2-1	-	-	TGCGCCAGCAGATCCAGGGGATCCCACAATGAGCAGTTCTTC	CASRSRGSHNEQFF
TRBV27	TRBJ1-5	TRBD1	-	TGTGCCAGCAGGACAGGGGGTCAGCCCCAGCATTTT	CASRTGGQPQHF
TRBV5-1	TRBJ2-1	-	-	TGCGCCAGCTCCTGGAAGGGGAATGAGCAGTTCTTC	CASSWKGNEQFF
TRBV5-1	TRBJ2-5	-	-	TGCGCCAGCAGCTTTACAGGGGAGACCCAGTACTTC	CASSFTGETQYF
TRBV9	TRBJ2-1	-	-	TGTGCCAGCAGCGTAGGGGCAGTATACAATGAGCAGTTCTTC	CASSVGAVYNEQFF
TRBV2	TRBJ2-7	-	once	TGTGCCAGCAGTTTCCGACAGATATACGAGCAGTACTTC	CASSFRQIYEQYF
TRBV7-2	TRBJ2-2	-	-	TGTGCCAGCAGCCCCCGCATACTAGCCCGACGCACCGGGGAGCTGTTTTTT	CASSPRILARRTGELFF
TRBV30	TRBJ2-5	-	once	TGTGCCTGGAGCCCGGGGACAACAGAGACCCAGTACTTC	CAWSPGTTETQYF
TRBV20-1	TRBJ2-1	TRBD1	-	TGCAGTGCTAGTACGTCCCGACAGGGGCCCTACAATGAGCAGTTCTTC	CSASTSRQGPYNEQFF
TRBV4-3	TRBJ2-1	TRBD2	-	TGCGCCAGCAGCCAAGATATGGGGGGGGAGTCCTACAATGAGCAGTTCTTC	CASSQDMGGESYNEQFF
TRBV11-2	TRBJ2-1	TRBD2	-	TGTGCCAGCGTTCCAGGACTAGCGGGGGATGAGCAGTTCTTC	CASVPGLAGDEQFF
TRBV7-2	TRBJ2-1	-	-	TGTGCCAGCAGCTTAGTATCGCAGGGGTGGAATGAGCAGTTCTTC	CASSLVSQGWNEQFF
TRBV7-2	TRBJ1-1	-	-	TGTGCCAGCACCTTAGGAGGGAACACTGAAGCTTTCTTT	CASTLGGNTEAFF
TRBV6-2/TRBV6-3	TRBJ2-1	TRBD2	-	TGTGCCAGCAGTTACTCGTTCCAGGTTCTGGGACTACCGGATGAGCAGTTCTTC	CASSYSFQVLGLPDEQFF
TRBV10-3	TRBJ2-2	TRBD2	-	TGTGCCATCAGGGGACTAGCGGTCGCCACGGGGGAGCTGTTTTTT	CAIRGLAVATGELFF
TRBV30	TRBJ2-1	-	-	TGTGCCTGGAGTGTAAGGACAAACAATGAGCAGTTCTTC	CAWSVRTNNEQFF
TRBV28	TRBJ2-7	TRBD2	-	TGTGCCAGCAGACAAGCGGGGGGTCGGTACGAGCAGTACTTC	CASRQAGGRYEQYF
TRBV28	TRBJ2-1	-	once	TGTGCCAGCAGCCGCAAGGGGGGGCCTTGGAATGAGCAGTTCTTC	CASSRKGGPWNEQFF
TRBV11-2	TRBJ2-1	TRBD2	-	TGTGCCAGCAGCCCAATAGCGGGGGCTTACAATGAGCAGTTCTTC	CASSPIAGAYNEQFF
TRBV24-1	TRBJ2-3	TRBD2	-	TGTGCCACCAGTGATTTAGCGGGAAACCCCCCAGATACGCAGTATTTT	CATSDLAGNPPDTQYF
TRBV5-1	TRBJ2-1	TRBD1	-	TGCGCCAGCAGCTTGAATTGGGGCATCTCGACAGGGACATACAATGAGCAGTTCTTC	CASSLNWGISTGTYNEQFF
TRBV6-5	TRBJ1-1	TRBD1	-	TGTGCCAGCAGTTCCGGGACAGGGGCCTTGAACACTGAAGCTTTCTTT	CASSSGTGALNTEAFF
TRBV6-6	TRBJ2-3	TRBD2	-	TGTGCCAGCAGTCTCCCTCGACTGAGCGGGGAGACCATCGGCACAGATACGCAGTATTTT	CASSLPRLSGETIGTDTQYF
TRBV4-1	TRBJ2-3	TRBD2	-	TGCGCCAGCAGCCCACTAGCGCGCACAGATACGCAGTATTTT	CASSPLARTDTQYF
TRBV11-2	TRBJ1-1	TRBD1	-	TGTGCCAGCAGCTTAGCGGGACAGGGGTATACTGAAGCTTTCTTT	CASSLAGQGYTEAFF
TRBV9	TRBJ2-3	TRBD1	-	TGTGCCAGCAGCGGGGGGACAGGGGGAAGGGATACGCAGTATTTT	CASSGGTGGRDTQYF
TRBV9	TRBJ2-5	-	-	TGTGCCAGCAGCGTAAGCGGGTTACGAGAGACCCAGTACTTC	CASSVSGLRETQYF
TRBV9	TRBJ2-3	-	-	TGTGCCAGCAGTTGGGGGGGCGCTGAAGATACGCAGTATTTT	CASSWGGAEDTQYF
TRBV4-3	TRBJ2-7	TRBD2	-	TGCGCCAGCAGCAAGGGACTAGCGGGAGCTACGGGTGACGAGCAGTACTTC	CASSKGLAGATGDEQYF
TRBV11-1	TRBJ2-1	-	-	TGTGCCAGCACCAGCCGGGGGGCAGGAATTTACAATGAGCAGTTCTTC	CASTSRGAGIYNEQFF
TRBV6-2/TRBV6-3	TRBJ2-3	-	-	TGTGCCAGCAGCCCTACCTTACAGGGCACAGATACGCAGTATTTT	CASSPTLQGTDTQYF
TRBV7-7	TRBJ2-3	-	-	TGTGCTAGCAGCCCGCTGGTTGGGGGGACAGATACGCAGTATTTT	CASSPLVGGTDTQYF
TRBV5-1	TRBJ2-7	-	-	TGCGCCAGCAGCTCGGACAGCCAACCTCGGAACGAGCAGTACTTC	CASSSDSQPRNEQYF
TRBV29-1	TRBJ1-5	-	-	TGCAGCGCTGGCCATAATCAGCCCCAGCATTTT	CSAGHNQPQHF